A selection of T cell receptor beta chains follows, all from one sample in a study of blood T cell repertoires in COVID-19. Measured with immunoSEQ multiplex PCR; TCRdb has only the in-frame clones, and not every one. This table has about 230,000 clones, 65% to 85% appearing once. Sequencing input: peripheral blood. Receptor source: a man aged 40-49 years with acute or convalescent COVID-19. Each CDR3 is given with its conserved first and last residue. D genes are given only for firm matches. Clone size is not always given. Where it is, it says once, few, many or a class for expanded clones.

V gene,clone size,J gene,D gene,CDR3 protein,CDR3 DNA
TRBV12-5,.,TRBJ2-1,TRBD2,CASPLAGVAVNEQFF,TGTGCTAGTCCTCTAGCGGGAGTTGCGGTCAATGAGCAGTTCTTC
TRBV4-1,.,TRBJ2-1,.,CASSQYTGSYNEQFF,TGCGCCAGCAGCCAATATACGGGGTCCTACAATGAGCAGTTCTTC
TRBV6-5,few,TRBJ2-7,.,CASINSSFPYEQYF,TGTGCCAGCATAAACTCATCCTTTCCTTACGAGCAGTACTTC
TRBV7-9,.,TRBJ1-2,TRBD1,CASSLAGQEVGYTF,TGTGCCAGCAGCTTAGCGGGACAGGAGGTCGGCTACACCTTC
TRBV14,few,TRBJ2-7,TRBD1,CASSQAGWWQGAGEQYF,TGTGCCAGCAGCCAAGCCGGCTGGTGGCAGGGGGCAGGGGAGCAGTACTTC
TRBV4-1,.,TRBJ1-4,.,CASSPRGPNEKLFF,TGCGCCAGCAGTCCCAGGGGCCCTAATGAAAAACTGTTTTTT
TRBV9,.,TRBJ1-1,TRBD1,CASSVGQGAGSMNTEAFF,TGTGCCAGCAGCGTAGGGCAGGGGGCAGGTAGCATGAACACTGAAGCTTTCTTT
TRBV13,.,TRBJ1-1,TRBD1,CASSFEPWDSHNTEAFF,TGTGCCAGCAGCTTTGAACCGTGGGACAGTCACAACACTGAAGCTTTCTTT
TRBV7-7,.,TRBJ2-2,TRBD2,CASSPLAGEATGELFF,TGTGCCAGCAGCCCTTTAGCGGGAGAGGCCACCGGGGAGCTGTTTTTT
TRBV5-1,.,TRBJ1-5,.,CASSLGPNQGGYSNQPQHF,TGCGCCAGCAGCTTGGGGCCAAACCAAGGAGGGTATAGCAATCAGCCCCAGCATTTT
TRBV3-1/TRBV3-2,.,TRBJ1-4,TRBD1,CASSQGTGLRATNEKLFF,TGTGCCAGCAGCCAAGGGACAGGACTTCGAGCAACTAATGAAAAACTGTTTTTT
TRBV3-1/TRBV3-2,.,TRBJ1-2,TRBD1,CASSVGTGGAGYTF,TGTGCCAGCAGCGTAGGGACAGGGGGCGCTGGCTACACCTTC
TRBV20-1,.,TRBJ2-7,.,CSARPTSEQYF,TGCAGTGCTAGGCCCACCAGCGAGCAGTACTTC
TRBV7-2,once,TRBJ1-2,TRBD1,CASSFDRVGGYTF,TGTGCCAGCAGCTTTGACAGGGTTGGCGGCTACACCTTC
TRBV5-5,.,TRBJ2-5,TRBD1,CASNDRGRVKTQYF,TGTGCCAGCAACGACAGGGGGCGAGTCAAGACCCAGTACTTC
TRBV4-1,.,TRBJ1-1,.,CASSHSRHPVAPEAFF,TGCGCCAGCAGCCACAGCCGACACCCAGTGGCCCCTGAAGCTTTCTTT
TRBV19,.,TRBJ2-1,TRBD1,CASSIGQGSYNEQFF,TGTGCCAGTAGTATCGGACAGGGAAGCTACAATGAGCAGTTCTTC
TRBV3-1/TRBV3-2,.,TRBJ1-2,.,CASSQDRTGTKVFGYTF,TGTGCCAGCAGCCAAGACCGTACCGGGACAAAGGTTTTTGGCTACACCTTC
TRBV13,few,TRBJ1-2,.,CASSARQAGKANYGYTF,TGTGCCAGCAGCGCACGACAGGCCGGGAAAGCTAACTATGGCTACACCTTC
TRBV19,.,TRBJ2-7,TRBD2,CASSPVLAGEYEQYF,TGTGCCAGCTCCCCCGTACTAGCGGGAGAGTACGAGCAGTACTTC
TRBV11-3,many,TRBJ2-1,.,CASSSPIYNEQFF,TGTGCCAGCAGCTCGCCTATTTACAATGAGCAGTTCTTC
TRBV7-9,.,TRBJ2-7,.,CASSLQQTYEQYF,TGTGCCAGCAGCTTGCAACAAACCTACGAGCAGTACTTC